One and the same sample provided the 22 T cell receptor beta chains below, sequenced in a study of identical twins. TCRdb re-derived calls from the 5' RACE reads in MiXCR, one entry per CDR3 protein. This table has approximately 300,000 distinct CDR3 sequences, nearly 9.5% appearing once. These sequences were also reported in another study, on yellow fever vaccine responses in identical twins.

The specimen sequenced was CD8+ T cells sorted from blood. Source of these receptors: a woman under 30 in good health.

This clonotype was seen more than once but under ten times. V usage is TRBV4-1 and J usage is TRBJ1-1; no clear D gene. V was cut by 0 bases and J by 4 bases, with 24 bases left in between. CDR3 length: 19 amino acids. Per germline, CDR1 MGHRA and CDR2 YSYEKL. CDR3 bases: TGCGCCAGCAGCCAAGATCTAGGGCGCTTGGTTTTTAGGATCACTGAAGCTTTCTTT. The encoded protein is CASSQDLGRLVFRITEAFF.

This clonotype was seen a handful of times. This chain joins TRBV9 and TRBJ2-1, with D unresolved. CDR1 is SGDLS, CDR2 YYNGEE, per germline. V was shortened by 2 bases and J by 9 bases, with 12 bases between the two germline ends. This CDR3 spans 13 amino acids. CDR3 sequence: CASSVTGHGEQFF. The CDR3 nucleotides read TGTGCCAGCAGCGTCACTGGGCATGGTGAGCAGTTCTTC.

Many counts were recorded for this clonotype. CDR3 sequence (DNA): TGTGCCAGCAGTTACGATGCCTCAGACAGGGAACATTGGAACACTGAAGCTTTCTTT. Its translation: CASSYDASDREHWNTEAFF. The V gene is TRBV6-5, the J gene TRBJ1-1, with TRBD1 identical over 7 bases. CDR3 size: 19 residues. The germline V gene has CDR1 MNHEY and CDR2 SVGAGI. V was clipped by 2 bases and J by 1 base; unmatched bases: 16.

This clonotype was recorded a few times. CDR3 sequence: CASSHPRRGGRETQYF. As DNA, the CDR3 is TGCGCCAGCAGCCATCCCCGAAGGGGGGGCCGAGAGACCCAGTACTTC. V gene TRBV4-3 combines with J gene TRBJ2-5; weak D call: TRBD2 (7 bases). The CDR3 length is 16 residues. The germline V gene has CDR1 LGHNA and CDR2 YSLEER. V was clipped by 3 bases and J by 4 bases, with 18 bases between them.

This clonotype was counted between two and nine times. The rearrangement uses TRBV27 and TRBJ2-3, with D hard to call. V was clipped by 1 base and J by 0 bases, with 5 bases between them. The CDR3 has 14 amino acids. From germline, CDR1 is MNHEY and CDR2 SMNVEV (reference sequence). The CDR3 protein is CASSLLQSTDTQYF. CDR3 in DNA: TGTGCCAGCAGTTTATTACAGAGCACAGATACGCAGTATTTT.

This clonotype occurred many times. The gene calls are TRBV7-3 and TRBJ2-3, with TRBD2 identical over 7 bases. Per germline, CDR1 SGHTA and CDR2 FQGTGA. The CDR3 covers 15 residues. V lost 5 bases to trimming and J lost 2 bases; unmatched junction nucleotides: 7. The CDR3 DNA reads as TGTGCCAGCAGCACGGAGACTAGCACCACAGATACGCAGTATTTT. Translation: CASSTETSTTDTQYF. The variable domain in full, completed from reference TRBV7-3 and TRBJ2-3, reads GAGVSQTPSNKVTEKGKYVELRCDPISGHTALYWYRQSLGQGPEFLIYFQGTGAADDSGLPNDRFFAVRPEGSVSTLKIQRTERGDSAVYLCASSTETSTTDTQYFGPGTRLTVL.

The gene calls are TRBV4-3 and TRBJ2-2; TRBD2 is a possible D gene (5 bases). Germline-derived CDR1 and CDR2 are LGHNA and YSLEER. V lost 1 base to trimming and J lost 2 bases, with 14 bases between them. The CDR3 totals 17 residues. The CDR3 protein is CASSQVVDFINTGELFF. As DNA, the CDR3 is TGCGCCAGCAGCCAAGTGGTGGACTTTATCAACACCGGGGAGCTGTTTTTT.

This clonotype was detected once. This chain connects TRBV6-2 or TRBV6-3 to TRBJ2-2; 8 bases match TRBD1. The CDR3 consists of 16 residues. CDR1 is MNHEY and CDR2 is SVGEGT in the germline V gene. Trimming cost V 4 bases and J 4 bases; bases outside gene matches: 8. In nucleotides, the CDR3 is TGTGCCAGCAGTTCGCAGGGGGCCGGGGGCACCGGGGAGCTGTTTTTT. The encoded protein is CASSSQGAGGTGELFF.

There are many counts of this clonotype. The chain combines TRBV5-6 with TRBJ2-5; no reliable D call. The CDR3 is made up of 14 amino acids. Trimming took off 1 base at V and 0 bases at J, with 7 bases between the two ends. Germline V gives CDR1 SGHDT, CDR2 YYEEEE. As DNA, the CDR3 is TGTGCCAGCAGCTTGCGAAGGTACCAAGAGACCCAGTACTTC. Encoded protein: CASSLRRYQETQYF.

This clonotype was counted a few times. The chain uses TRBV5-1 and TRBJ2-5, with D possibly being TRBD1 or TRBD2 (5 bases each). V was trimmed by 0 bases and J by 4 bases, leaving 10 bases between them. Germline CDR1 and CDR2: SGHRS and YFSETQ. CDR3 length: 14 amino acids. The CDR3 here is CASSLAAGRETQYF. In nucleotides, the CDR3 is TGCGCCAGCAGCTTGGCCGCAGGGAGAGAGACCCAGTACTTC.

In its sample, this clonotype was seen many times. The chain recombines TRBV7-3 with TRBJ2-5; 12 bases agree with TRBD2. The ends lost 6 bases at V and 4 bases at J; junction bases unmatched: 6. From germline, CDR1 is SGHTA and CDR2 FQGTGA. CDR3 size: 15 residues. In DNA, the CDR3 is TGTGCCAGCAGTTCTAGCGGGGGGGCTGGAGAGACCCAGTACTTC. It specifies CASSSSGGAGETQYF.

This clonotype was seen at least ten times. V usage is TRBV7-8 and J usage is TRBJ1-6; tentatively, D is TRBD1 (6 bases). The V end was cut by 5 bases, the J end by 6 bases, with 14 bases between. The CDR3 extends over 15 amino acids. Germline V gene lookup returns CDR1 SGHVS and CDR2 FQNEAQ. The CDR3 loop is CASSNSGGGNSPLHF. The CDR3 region has the DNA TGTGCCAGCAGCAATAGCGGGGGCGGTAATTCACCCCTCCACTTT.

This clonotype was observed at least ten times. The V and J genes are TRBV7-8 and TRBJ1-1; D is undetermined. Trimming removed 3 bases from V and 7 bases from J, with 6 bases in between. Germline CDR1 SGHVS, CDR2 FQNEAQ. This CDR3 comprises 11 residues. CDR3 sequence (DNA): TGTGCCAGCAGCTTGACATTTGAAGCTTTCTTT. Its protein product is CASSLTFEAFF.

This clonotype was counted only a few times. V and J are TRBV10-3 and TRBJ2-2; D not resolved. The CDR3 is made up of 15 amino acids. Trimming cost V 4 bases and J 0 bases, with 9 bases left between them. Germline CDR1 ENHRY, CDR2 SYGVKD. The CDR3 region has the DNA TGTGCCATCAGTGCCGAAGGAGCGAACACCGGGGAGCTGTTTTTT. Translated: CAISAEGANTGELFF.

This clonotype was seen many times. The CDR3 DNA reads TGCGCCAGCAGCCAGTCGCAGGGAATAGGGGAGACCCAGTACTTC. Translating gives CASSQSQGIGETQYF. V is TRBV4-3 and J is TRBJ2-5; tentative D call: TRBD1 (5 bases). Germline V gene sequence: CDR1 LGHNA, CDR2 YSLEER. The V and J ends lost 3 bases and 5 bases respectively, with 16 bases between them. This CDR3 has 15 amino acids.

This clonotype has only a few counts. The chain joins TRBV15 to TRBJ2-3; tentative D call: TRBD1 (5 bases). The CDR3 spans 11 residues. Trimming pared 5 bases from V and 7 bases from J, leaving 7 bases between. Germline V lookup: CDR1 LNHNV, CDR2 YYDKDF (reference sequence). Here the CDR3 reads CATSDSYTQYF. The CDR3 DNA reads as TGTGCCACCAGCGACAGCTATACGCAGTATTTT.

This sequence joins TRBV28 and TRBJ2-1, with 9 bases identical to TRBD1. This CDR3 region has 15 residues. J was trimmed by 7 bases and V by 7 bases; bases with no gene match: 11. Germline values: CDR1 MDHEN, CDR2 SYDVKM. The CDR3 nucleotides read TGTGCCAGCACTCCGGGACAGGGTATTTCGAATGAGCAGTTCTTC. It yields the protein CASTPGQGISNEQFF.

V usage is TRBV29-1 and J usage is TRBJ2-2; D perhaps matches TRBD2 (5 bases). There are 15 residues in the CDR3. In germline, CDR1 is SQVTM, CDR2 ANQGSEA. Trimming took off 6 bases at V and 8 bases at J, with 22 bases between the two ends. The CDR3 DNA follows: TGCAGCGTCCTCACCTCCGGGATGCCCGGGGGGGAGCTGTTTTTT. Residues: CSVLTSGMPGGELFF.

This clonotype was recorded many times. The chain joins TRBV7-2 to TRBJ1-4; D perhaps matches TRBD1 (6 bases). The germline V gene has CDR1 SGHTA and CDR2 FQGNSA. V lost 1 base, J lost 8 bases, and 14 bases lay in between. The CDR3 runs 15 residues. The CDR3 sequence is CASSLVSGQTEKLFF. In DNA form, the CDR3 reads TGTGCCAGCAGCTTAGTATCCGGACAGACAGAAAAACTGTTTTTT.

This clonotype was recorded a few times. This chain uses TRBV28 with TRBJ2-3, with 10 bases fitting TRBD2. CDR1 and CDR2 from the germline V gene are MDHEN and SYDVKM. V lost 5 bases, J lost 4 bases, and 9 bases stayed unmatched. The CDR3 consists of 16 residues. DNA for the CDR3: TGTGCCAGCAGTCCCCCCCTAGCGGGAGTTCCAGATACGCAGTATTTT. It yields the protein CASSPPLAGVPDTQYF.

This clonotype was observed a few times. The V and J genes are TRBV18 and TRBJ2-3; D is undetermined. The V end was cut by 1 base, the J end by 5 bases, with 13 bases between. Germline V gene data show CDR1 as KGHSH and CDR2 as LQKENI. There are 15 residues in the CDR3. The CDR3 reads CASSPRAFWRDTQYF. The DNA of the CDR3 is TGTGCCAGCTCACCACGGGCATTCTGGCGAGATACGCAGTATTTT.

This clonotype has a count of ten or more. The rearrangement uses TRBV25-1 and TRBJ2-7; no definite D call. V lost 7 bases to trimming and J lost 9 bases, with 10 bases between them. The CDR3 sequence is 10 residues long. Germline CDR1 is MGHDK and CDR2 is SYGVNS. CDR3 in DNA: TGTGCCAGCAAAAGGGTGCGGCAGTACTTC. Translated, it gives CASKRVRQYF.